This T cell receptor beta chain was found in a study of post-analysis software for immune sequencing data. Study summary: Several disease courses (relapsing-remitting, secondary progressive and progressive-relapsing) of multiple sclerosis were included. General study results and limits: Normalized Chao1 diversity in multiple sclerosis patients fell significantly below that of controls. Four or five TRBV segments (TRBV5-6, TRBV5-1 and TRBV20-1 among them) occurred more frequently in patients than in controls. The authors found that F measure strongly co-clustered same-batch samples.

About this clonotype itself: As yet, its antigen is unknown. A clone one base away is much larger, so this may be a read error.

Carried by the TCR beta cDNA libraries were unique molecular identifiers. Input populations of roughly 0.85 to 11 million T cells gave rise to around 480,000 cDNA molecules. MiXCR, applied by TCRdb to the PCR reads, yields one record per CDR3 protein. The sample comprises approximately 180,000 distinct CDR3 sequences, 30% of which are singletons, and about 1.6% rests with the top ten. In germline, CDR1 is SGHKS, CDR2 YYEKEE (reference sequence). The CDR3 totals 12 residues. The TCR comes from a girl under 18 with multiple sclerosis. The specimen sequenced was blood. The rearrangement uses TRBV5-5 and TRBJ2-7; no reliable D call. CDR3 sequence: CACSLVRVEQYF. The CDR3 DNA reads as TGTGCCTGCAGCTTGGTACGAGTCGAGCAGTACTTC.